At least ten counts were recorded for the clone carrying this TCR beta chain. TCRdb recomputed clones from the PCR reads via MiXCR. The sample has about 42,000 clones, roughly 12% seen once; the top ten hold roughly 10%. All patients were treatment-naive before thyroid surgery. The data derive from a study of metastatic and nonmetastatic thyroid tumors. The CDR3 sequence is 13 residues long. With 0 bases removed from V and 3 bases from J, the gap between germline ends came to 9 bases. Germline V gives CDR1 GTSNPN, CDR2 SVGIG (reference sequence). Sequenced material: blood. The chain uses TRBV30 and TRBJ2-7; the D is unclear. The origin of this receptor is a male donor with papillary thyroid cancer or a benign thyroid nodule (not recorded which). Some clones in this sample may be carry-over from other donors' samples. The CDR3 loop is CAWSVRRGYEQYF. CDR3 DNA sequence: TGTGCCTGGAGTGTACGAAGAGGCTACGAGCAGTACTTC. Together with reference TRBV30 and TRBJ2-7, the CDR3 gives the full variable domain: SQTIHQWPATLVQPVGSPLSLECTVEGTSNPNLYWYRQAAGRGLQLLFYSVGIGQISSEVPQNLSASRPQDRQFILSSKKLLLSDSGFYLCAWSVRRGYEQYFGPGTRLTVT.